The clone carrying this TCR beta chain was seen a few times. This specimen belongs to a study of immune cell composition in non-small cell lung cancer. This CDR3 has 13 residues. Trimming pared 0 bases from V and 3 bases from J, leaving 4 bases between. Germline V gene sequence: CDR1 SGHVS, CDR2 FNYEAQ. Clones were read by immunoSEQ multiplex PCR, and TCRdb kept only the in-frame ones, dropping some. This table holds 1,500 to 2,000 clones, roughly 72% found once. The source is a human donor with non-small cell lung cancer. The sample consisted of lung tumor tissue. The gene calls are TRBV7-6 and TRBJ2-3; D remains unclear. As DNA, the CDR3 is TGTGCCAGCAGCTTAGCGCGAACAGATACGCAGTATTTT. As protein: CASSLARTDTQYF.